This T cell receptor beta chain comes out of a study of blood T cell repertoires in COVID-19. For the study at large: COVID-19 samples from acute and convalescent phases originated in the United States, Italy and Spain. The cDNA or gDNA used as material had been derived from T cells, B-cell-depleted T cells, or PBMCs.

Per the original methods: Nucleated cell counts were estimated from reference gene primer amplification. Some clones are missing from TCRdb's copy, which holds only in-frame ones; the method was immunoSEQ multiplex PCR. V and J calls and clone size are those listed in that table; D and trimming were worked out from the DNA. The sample holds 100,000 to 150,000 clones, 88% seen once. CDR3 length equals 16 residues. The germline V gene encodes CDR1 GTSNPN and CDR2 SVGIG (reference sequence). The germline V and J ends were trimmed by 1 base and 0 bases, with 13 bases remaining between them. The sequencing input was peripheral blood. The chain joins TRBV30 to TRBJ1-3, with D possibly TRBD1 on 5 matching bases. This TCR derives from a man over 45 with acute or convalescent COVID-19. The CDR3 DNA is TGTGCCTGGAGTGGAAAGCAGGGATTCTCTGGAAACACCATATATTTT. Its protein product is CAWSGKQGFSGNTIYF. The variable domain in full, with the rest retrieved from reference TRBV30 and TRBJ1-3, is SQTIHQWPATLVQPVGSPLSLECTVEGTSNPNLYWYRQAAGRGLQLLFYSVGIGQISSEVPQNLSASRPQDRQFILSSKKLLLSDSGFYLCAWSGKQGFSGNTIYFGEGSWLTVV.